These 18 T cell receptor beta chains were all obtained from the same sample, sequenced in a study of T cells in Graves' hyperthyroidism and ophthalmopathy. There were TCR beta CDR3 regions amplified from RNA transcripts. HTBI primers were used for first-round RT-PCR of the TCR CDR3. TCRdb re-called the multiplex PCR reads through MiXCR, storing one row per CDR3 protein. The table has over 350,000 distinct CDR3 sequences, about 14% seen once. Sample: blood. These receptors all come from a man aged 50-60 years with Graves' ophthalmopathy.

This chain connects TRBV29-1 to TRBJ1-3; weak D call: TRBD1 (6 bases). Germline V gives CDR1 SQVTM, CDR2 ANQGSEA. Trimming removed 6 bases from V and 2 bases from J, with 17 bases in between. This CDR3 has 15 residues. The CDR3 here is CSVVPATGTGNTIYF. DNA for the CDR3: TGCAGCGTCGTACCCGCGACAGGTACTGGAAACACCATATATTTT.

This chain's CDR3 is CASSSGTAREQYF. The CDR3 DNA reads as TGCGCCAGCAGCTCCGGGACAGCTCGCGAGCAGTACTTC. This sequence joins TRBV5-1 and TRBJ2-7, with 7 positions matching TRBD1. V shed 3 bases and J 6 bases; nucleotides not matched to a gene: 6. The CDR3 consists of 13 residues. Looked up from germline, CDR1 is SGHRS and CDR2 is YFSETQ.

This clonotype has a handful of counts. V usage is TRBV19 and J usage is TRBJ2-5; 7 bases line up with TRBD2. The V gene's germline CDR1 is LNHDA and CDR2 SQIVND (reference sequence). The CDR3 has 17 residues. V shed 3 bases and J 1 base; nucleotides not matched to a gene: 11. CDR3 residues: CASSIGGPSGFQETQYF. CDR3 nucleotides: TGTGCCAGTAGTATCGGCGGGCCTAGCGGCTTCCAAGAGACCCAGTACTTC.

The chain carries TRBV19 and TRBJ2-7; D is undetermined. The CDR3 is 15 amino acids. With 7 bases removed from V and 1 base from J, the gap between germline ends came to 17 bases. Germline V lookup: CDR1 LNHDA, CDR2 SQIVND (reference sequence). This CDR3 reads CASTHHRKKSYEQYF. DNA for the CDR3: TGTGCCAGTACCCACCACCGAAAAAAGTCCTACGAGCAGTACTTC. Filled out from reference TRBV19 and TRBJ2-7, the complete variable domain reads DGGITQSPKYLFRKEGQNVTLSCEQNLNHDAMYWYRQDPGQGLRLIYYSQIVNDFQKGDIAEGYSVSREKKESFPLTVTSAQKNPTAFYLCASTHHRKKSYEQYFGPGTRLTVT.

V gene TRBV13 combines with J gene TRBJ1-1; 7 nucleotides line up with TRBD1. Germline V gene sequence: CDR1 PRHDT, CDR2 FYEKMQ (reference sequence). The junction had 6 bases not matched to a gene; V was cut back by 5 bases and J by 6 bases. This CDR3 contains 13 residues. The CDR3 DNA follows: TGTGCCAGCAGCGCGGGACAGTACGCTGAAGCTTTCTTT. Its protein is CASSAGQYAEAFF.

At least ten counts were recorded for this clonotype. The CDR3 DNA is TGTGCCAGCAGCCAAGATCTTACGTCGAGAATATTTACTGAAGCTTTCTTT. Amino acids: CASSQDLTSRIFTEAFF. The chain is built from TRBV14 and TRBJ1-1; D not certain. Trimming cost V 0 bases and J 5 bases, with 19 bases left between them. This CDR3 spans 17 amino acids. CDR1 is SGHDN and CDR2 is FVKESK in the germline V gene. Looking up the rest from reference TRBV14 and TRBJ1-1 gives the full variable domain: EAGVTQFPSHSVIEKGQTVTLRCDPISGHDNLYWYRRVMGKEIKFLLHFVKESKQDESGMPNNRFLAERTGGTYSTLKVQPAELEDSGVYFCASSQDLTSRIFTEAFFGQGTRLTVV.

This clonotype was picked up many times. The CDR3 region has the DNA TGTGCCAGCAGCCAAAGGGCGGGACCTGGCTACGAGCAGTACTTC. Amino acids: CASSQRAGPGYEQYF. V and J are TRBV4-2 and TRBJ2-7, with TRBD2 as a possible D gene (6 bases). The CDR3 totals 15 residues. Germline V gives CDR1 LGHNA, CDR2 YNFKEQ. V shed 2 bases and J shed 3 bases, with 14 bases lying between them.

Many counts were recorded for this clonotype. The gene calls are TRBV20-1 and TRBJ2-5; 9 positions match TRBD2. This CDR3 region has 14 residues. The J segment lost 2 bases and the V segment lost 1 base, leaving 2 bases of the junction unmatched. Germline-derived CDR1 and CDR2 are DFQATT and SNEGSKA (reference sequence). The CDR3 protein is CSARVAGVQETQYF. As DNA, the CDR3 is TGCAGTGCTAGAGTAGCGGGAGTTCAAGAGACCCAGTACTTC.

The CDR3 DNA reads TGTGCCAGCAGTTTCCGCAGTGTCCCTTCGAGCGGAAGCTCCTACAATGAGCAGTTCTTC. It specifies CASSFRSVPSSGSSYNEQFF. The J gene is TRBJ2-1, the V gene TRBV27, with a weak D call TRBD2 (5 bases). The V end lost 3 bases, the J end lost 0 bases, and 24 bases lay between the germline ends. Germline V CDR1 and CDR2: MNHEY, SMNVEV (reference sequence). This CDR3 has 20 amino acids.

In its sample, this clonotype was seen a few times. The gene calls are TRBV2 and TRBJ2-7; perhaps TRBD2 as D (6 bases). This CDR3 has 15 amino acids. With 1 base removed from V and 5 bases from J, the gap between germline ends came to 15 bases. Germline lookup yields CDR1 SNHLY and CDR2 FYNNEI. CDR3 sequence (DNA): TGTGCCAGCAGTGAAGGACTAGAAGCTCTGGACGAGCAGTACTTC. Translated, it gives CASSEGLEALDEQYF.

This clonotype has a count of ten or more. At one boundary the junction diverges from the germline segment, which might be a read error. The chain couples TRBV7-7 to TRBJ2-7; TRBD1 matches at 9 bases. This CDR3 is built from 14 residues. Germline CDR1 SSHAT, CDR2 FNYEAQ (reference sequence). The DNA of the CDR3 is TGTGCTAGCAGCTTTGGGACAGGGATAAGCGAGCAGTACTTC. It specifies CASSFGTGISEQYF.

The table lists this clonotype with many counts. The chain combines TRBV11-3 with TRBJ2-1, with 14 bases matching TRBD2. CDR1 is SGHNT, CDR2 YENEEA, per germline. The CDR3 consists of 15 residues. Unmatched junction bases numbered 7, after V lost 0 bases and J lost 15 bases. The DNA for the CDR3 is TGTGCCAGCAGCTTAGATCGACTAGCGGGAGGGCCACTGTTCTTC. Amino acid sequence: CASSLDRLAGGPLFF.

This clonotype was seen a few times. The V call is TRBV5-1, the J call TRBJ2-2; 8 nucleotides match TRBD2. In germline, CDR1 is SGHRS, CDR2 YFSETQ. Trimming cost V 0 bases and J 1 base; bases outside gene matches: 5. The CDR3 extends over 17 amino acids. The DNA for the CDR3 is TGCGCCAGCAGCTTGGAGAGCGGGAGTGGGAACACCGGGGAGCTGTTTTTT. This codes for CASSLESGSGNTGELFF.

This clonotype has a count of ten or more. This rearrangement joins TRBV7-9 to TRBJ2-1; TRBD2 agrees at 8 bases. V shed 5 bases and J 5 bases; nucleotides not matched to a gene: 14. Germline V CDR1 and CDR2: SEHNR, FQNEAQ (reference sequence). This CDR3 is built from 17 residues. The CDR3 loop is CASSPGRDSGDDNEQFF. In DNA, the CDR3 is TGTGCCAGCAGCCCCGGTCGAGATAGCGGGGACGACAATGAGCAGTTCTTC.

In this sample, this clonotype turned up many times. V is TRBV24-1 and J is TRBJ2-1; 8 positions match TRBD2. CDR1 and CDR2 (germline): KGHDR, SFDVKD. This CDR3 has 17 residues. With 4 bases clipped from V and 0 bases from J, the junction kept 7 bases outside the gene matches. The CDR3, as DNA: TGTGCCACCAGTGACACTAGCGGATTGAGCTCCTACAATGAGCAGTTCTTC. Translated, it gives CATSDTSGLSSYNEQFF.

This clonotype appeared many times. This sequence joins TRBV18 and TRBJ2-5; 7 bases are shared with TRBD2. CDR3 length equals 15 residues. Germline CDR1 reads KGHSH; CDR2 reads LQKENI. V dropped 5 bases and J dropped 5; count of bases not matched to a gene: 11. CDR3 region: CASSTSREAQETQYF. In DNA form, the CDR3 reads TGTGCCAGCTCAACGTCCCGGGAGGCCCAGGAGACCCAGTACTTC.

This clonotype was observed a few times. The chain uses TRBV5-4 and TRBJ1-5; no clear D. Germline V gene data show CDR1 as SGHNT and CDR2 as YYREEE (reference sequence). The CDR3 runs to 13 residues. V shed 3 bases and J shed 9 bases, with 13 bases lying between them. CDR3 amino acids: CASSSKGGGPQHF. The CDR3 nucleotides read TGTGCCAGCAGCTCCAAGGGTGGTGGGCCCCAGCATTTT.

In its sample, this clonotype was seen many times. The chain joins TRBV15 to TRBJ2-3, with 7 bases aligning to TRBD2. The V and J ends lost 1 base and 2 bases, in that order; junction bases with no gene match: 9. Germline loops: CDR1 LNHNV, CDR2 YYDKDF (reference sequence). The CDR3 consists of 17 residues. This CDR3 reads CATSRAGSAGDTDTQYF. The CDR3 nucleotides read TGTGCCACCAGCAGAGCTGGATCGGCGGGGGACACAGATACGCAGTATTTT. Drawing the rest from reference TRBV15 and TRBJ2-3, the complete variable domain is DAMVIQNPRYQVTQFGKPVTLSCSQTLNHNVMYWYQQKSSQAPKLLFHYYDKDFNNEADTPDNFQSRRPNTSFCFLDIRSPGLGDTAMYLCATSRAGSAGDTDTQYFGPGTRLTVL.